This T cell receptor (beta chain) was documented in a study of radiotherapy plus CTLA-4 blockade in lung cancer. Study as a whole: Patients showed objective responses in 15% to 20% of cases, and disease control was achieved by 31%. The study, taken as a whole, reports: Reports identified early blood T cell clone dynamics, with interferon-beta, as the best response predictor. Expansion in blood of tumor-derived TCR clones was seen after radiotherapy plus ipilimumab.

This clone has a single count. Its antigen is undetermined. Focal radiation and CTLA-4 blockade (ipilimumab) were tested in chemo-refractory metastatic non-small-cell lung cancer patients. The assay was immunoSEQ multiplex PCR, and TCRdb's table has in-frame clones only and misses some. The data hold tens of thousands of clones, with approximately 83% observed a single time. V lost 2 bases and J lost 14; bases outside the gene matches: 10. CDR1 and CDR2 (germline): MDHEN, SYDVKM. The length of the CDR3 is 13 residues. This clonotype originated in a human donor with non-small cell lung cancer who had stable disease on radiotherapy plus ipilimumab. The chain employs TRBV28 and TRBJ1-2, with 8 nucleotides matching TRBD1. The sequenced sample was peripheral blood, obtained from a patient treated with radiotherapy plus ipilimumab. The CDR3: CASSLGAGGFHTF. CDR3 nucleotides: TGTGCCAGCAGTTTAGGGGCAGGGGGCTTCCATACCTTC.